Below, one T cell receptor (beta chain) is given with its context. Its specificity is unknown. This record comes from a study of cytomegalovirus exposure and HLA in healthy donors. Study in general: As released early, the data held 80 million to 90 million unique TCRs from HLA-typed donors. Study observations and caveats: The classifier reportedly diagnosed cytomegalovirus status with high specificity and sensitivity. It was taken for granted in presence/absence analyses that sequencing depth across donors was roughly uniform.

The primer mix had 60 Vbeta and 13 Jbeta primers. Data came from immunoSEQ multiplex PCR; TCRdb stores just in-frame clones and leaves some out. The sample shows over 150,000 clones, 80% of them seen only once. The specimen was PBMCs. The source of this sequence is a man aged 25-45 years in good health and CMV-seropositive.

CDR3 DNA: TGCGCCAGCAGCTTGGAGGGAGTGGGGTCCTACAATGAGCAGTTCTTC. As protein: CASSLEGVGSYNEQFF. The rearrangement links TRBV5-1 to TRBJ2-1, with D perhaps TRBD2 (5 bases). This CDR3 spans 16 amino acids. Germline values: CDR1 SGHRS, CDR2 YFSETQ. Deletions cut 0 bases from V and 1 base from J, with 11 bases between.